This T cell receptor beta chain was sequenced in a study of T cells in localized non-small cell lung cancer. Clones were sequenced by immunoSEQ multiplex PCR, and TCRdb holds only the in-frame ones, with some missing. The data contain 25,000 to 30,000 clones, 92% of them singletons. The germline gives CDR1 SNHLY, CDR2 FYNNEI. V lost 7 bases and J 0 bases, leaving 13 bases between the germline ends. CDR3 size: 16 residues. Study findings and constraints: Clonality peaked in uninvolved adjacent lung rather than tumor. Across samples, adjacent lung featured a median roughly 60 of the top 100 tumor clones. Because only a single region of the tumor was sequenced, heterogeneity remains possible. Prolonged overall survival went with higher T cell density in the blood.

This clone showed up just once. Its antigen remains unknown. The receptor was derived from a woman aged 35 to 70 with stage III lung adenocarcinoma. The specimen comprised peripheral blood mononuclear cells, sampled before any cancer treatment. V and J are TRBV2 and TRBJ2-6; D remains unclear. The CDR3 bases are TGTGCCAGCACCTTCGACGGCCGCTCTGGGGCCAACGTCCTGACTTTC. Protein sequence: CASTFDGRSGANVLTF.